The rows below give T cell receptor beta chains drawn from one sample of a study of CD8+CD57+ T cells in acquired aplastic anemia. Each CDR3 protein gets one entry after TCRdb re-called the reads with MiXCR. The data show fewer than 250,000 distinct CDR3 sequences, around 45% seen once. The specimen sequenced was sorted CD4+, CD8+, or CD8+CD57+ T cells (not recorded which) from PBMCs. The receptors derive from a human donor with aplastic anemia. CDR3s include the opening cysteine and the closing phenylalanine or tryptophan. Fields, in order: clone size, D gene, V gene, J gene, CDR3 protein, CDR3 DNA. A D gene is named only where the DNA matches it firmly. For some rows the clone size is stated as once, few or many, or as a class when expanded; others skip it.

clone_size: NA; d_call: TRBD1; v_call: TRBV7-9; j_call: TRBJ1-5; cdr3_aa: CASSGTGVSQPQHF; cdr3_nt: TGTGCCAGCAGCGGGACAGGGGTCAGTCAGCCCCAGCATTTT
clone_size: NA; d_call: NA; v_call: TRBV6-6; j_call: TRBJ1-1; cdr3_aa: CASSLSLGTEAFF; cdr3_nt: TGTGCCAGCAGTTTATCGTTGGGAACTGAGGCTTTCTTT
clone_size: many; d_call: TRBD1; v_call: TRBV4-2; j_call: TRBJ2-7; cdr3_aa: CASSQEGTGINYEQYF; cdr3_nt: TGTGCCAGCAGCCAAGAGGGGACAGGGATAAACTACGAGCAGTACTTC
clone_size: many; d_call: NA; v_call: TRBV7-8; j_call: TRBJ2-5; cdr3_aa: CASSAWGAQETQYF; cdr3_nt: TGTGCCAGCAGCGCCTGGGGGGCCCAAGAGACCCAGTACTTC
clone_size: NA; d_call: NA; v_call: TRBV7-8; j_call: TRBJ2-7; cdr3_aa: CASGWTYEQYF; cdr3_nt: TGTGCCAGCGGCTGGACCTACGAGCAGTACTTC
clone_size: NA; d_call: TRBD1; v_call: TRBV6-1; j_call: TRBJ1-2; cdr3_aa: CASSYRGGGYTF; cdr3_nt: TGTGCCAGCAGTTACAGGGGAGGCGGCTACACCTTC
clone_size: NA; d_call: NA; v_call: TRBV27; j_call: TRBJ1-5; cdr3_aa: CASSLVRADGQPQHF; cdr3_nt: TGTGCCAGCAGTTTGGTCAGGGCCGACGGTCAGCCCCAGCATTTT
clone_size: many; d_call: TRBD2; v_call: TRBV6-1; j_call: TRBJ2-7; cdr3_aa: CASSEDLAGGYEQYF; cdr3_nt: TGTGCCAGCAGTGAGGATTTAGCGGGAGGCTACGAGCAGTACTTC
clone_size: many; d_call: NA; v_call: TRBV12-3/TRBV12-4; j_call: TRBJ2-2; cdr3_aa: CASSGRGTGELFF; cdr3_nt: TGTGCCAGCAGCGGGAGAGGTACCGGGGAGCTGTTTTTT
clone_size: NA; d_call: TRBD1; v_call: TRBV20-1; j_call: TRBJ1-3; cdr3_aa: CSAIEGAVGNTIYF; cdr3_nt: TGCAGTGCTATCGAGGGGGCTGTCGGAAACACCATATATTTT
clone_size: many; d_call: NA; v_call: TRBV7-9; j_call: TRBJ2-5; cdr3_aa: CASSLATGGRETQYF; cdr3_nt: TGTGCCAGCAGCTTAGCGACCGGGGGAAGGGAGACCCAGTACTTC
clone_size: NA; d_call: NA; v_call: TRBV2; j_call: TRBJ1-1; cdr3_aa: CASTAGGVEAFF; cdr3_nt: TGTGCCAGCACCGCGGGGGGGGTCGAAGCTTTCTTT
clone_size: few; d_call: NA; v_call: TRBV28; j_call: TRBJ2-1; cdr3_aa: CASSSTPGGEQFF; cdr3_nt: TGTGCCAGCAGTTCGACCCCGGGTGGAGAGCAGTTCTTC